The 5 T cell receptor beta chains listed next were all sequenced from one sample in a study of blood T cell repertoires in COVID-19. Some clones are missing from TCRdb's copy, which holds only in-frame ones; the method was immunoSEQ multiplex PCR. Found here are tens of thousands of clones, 85% to 95% of them singletons; the top ten hold around 3.1%. What was sequenced was peripheral blood. Receptors were obtained from a man aged 45 to 65 with acute or convalescent COVID-19.

This clone has just one count. The V gene is TRBV19, the J gene TRBJ1-6; TRBD1 might be the D (5 bases). Trimming removed 1 base at V and 5 bases at J, with 9 bases between. The germline V gene encodes CDR1 LNHDA and CDR2 SQIVND (reference sequence). The CDR3 runs to 15 residues. CDR3 protein: CASSIAQANNSPLHF. The CDR3 DNA is TGTGCCAGTAGTATAGCACAGGCGAATAATTCACCCCTCCACTTT.

The chain employs TRBV19 and TRBJ1-2, with TRBD1 identical over 10 bases. This CDR3 has 15 amino acids. Unmatched junction bases numbered 8, after V lost 3 bases and J lost 7 bases. The germline V gene encodes CDR1 LNHDA and CDR2 SQIVND (reference sequence). This CDR3 reads CASSIGTGVLRGYTF. DNA for the CDR3: TGTGCCAGTAGTATCGGGACAGGGGTTTTGCGTGGCTACACCTTC.

The rearrangement joins TRBV9 to TRBJ2-5; D unresolved. This CDR3 contains 13 residues. V lost 2 bases and J 4 bases, leaving 9 bases between the germline ends. From germline, CDR1 is SGDLS and CDR2 YYNGEE. For the CDR3, the DNA is TGTGCCAGCAGCGTTAATAGTCGAGAGACCCAGTACTTC. Its protein is CASSVNSRETQYF.

The chain links TRBV10-3 to TRBJ2-3, with TRBD2 as a possible D gene (5 bases). Trimming took 4 bases from V and 4 from J, leaving 9 bases between them. CDR3 length: 13 amino acids. Germline values: CDR1 ENHRY, CDR2 SYGVKD. CDR3: CAISVPGADTQYF. CDR3 in DNA: TGTGCCATCAGTGTCCCCGGGGCAGATACGCAGTATTTT.

The chain couples TRBV7-9 to TRBJ1-3; 7 bases map to TRBD1. CDR1 and CDR2 (germline): SEHNR, FQNEAQ (reference sequence). The CDR3 length is 19 residues. V lost 4 bases and J lost 2; bases outside the gene matches: 17. This CDR3 is CASSSLRGQGEKTGNTIYF. The CDR3 DNA is TGTGCCAGCAGCTCCCTGAGGGGCCAGGGGGAAAAAACTGGAAACACCATATATTTT.